The subject of this entry is one T cell receptor (beta chain). The antigen remains undetermined. These data originate in a study of cytomegalovirus exposure and HLA in healthy donors. Findings and caveats of the study: As confirmed in vitro, three CMV-associated chains were specific for CMV antigens. Some TCR beta chains (about 170 of them) were listed as cytomegalovirus-associated. One cluster of highly shared sequence variants probably arose as a sequencing artifact.

Germline CDR1 SGHTA, CDR2 FQGNSA. The CDR3 covers 11 residues. Trimming stripped 3 bases from V and 11 bases from J, with 10 bases between. PCR primers comprised 60 Vbeta and 13 Jbeta primers. The assay was immunoSEQ multiplex PCR, and TCRdb's table has in-frame clones only and misses some. The sample gives approximately 120,000 clones, roughly 76% of which show up once; 9.5% to 15% is in the top ten. This TCR was sampled from a middle-aged woman in good health and CMV-seropositive. V and J are TRBV7-2 and TRBJ1-2; D gene unclear. Sequencing was done on a sample of PBMCs. The CDR3 here is CASSFHLGYTF. CDR3 sequence (DNA): TGTGCCAGCAGCTTCCATCTAGGTTACACCTTC. The entire variable domain, with the rest obtained from reference TRBV7-2 and TRBJ1-2, is as follows: GAGVSQSPSNKVTEKGKDVELRCDPISGHTALYWYRQSLGQGLEFLIYFQGNSAPDKSGLPSDRFSAERTGGSVSTLTIQRTQQEDSAVYLCASSFHLGYTFGSGTRLTVV.